The clone carrying this T cell receptor (beta chain) was seen a handful of times. Its antigen remains unknown. The data were taken from a study of response to subunit inactivated influenza vaccine. Broader study findings: It was suggested by the authors that few new T cells are recruited by each seasonal influenza vaccination.

Via MiXCR, TCRdb re-called the RT-PCR reads, giving one row per CDR3 protein. The table lists approximately 500,000 distinct CDR3 sequences, approximately 12% of them singletons. The V gene's germline CDR1 is LNHNV and CDR2 YYDKDF (reference sequence). V lost 1 base and J 3 bases, leaving 9 bases between the germline ends. CDR3 size: 14 residues. Specimen: PBMCs from blood, collected 35 to 45 days after vaccination. The chain links TRBV15 to TRBJ1-2, with no clear D. The sequence was collected from a man over 45 who received an inactivated influenza vaccine. CDR3: CATSRGTEYYGYTF. The DNA of the CDR3 is TGTGCCACCAGCAGAGGGACGGAATACTATGGCTACACCTTC.